These T cell receptor beta chains were read from a single sample in a study of shared clonotypes between healthy human individuals. TCRdb's table, derived via immunoSEQ multiplex PCR, lists solely in-frame clones and lacks some. Here the sample spans about 2 million clones, approximately 95% being singletons. The sequencing sample was made of naive CD8+ T cells sorted from blood. These receptors all stem from a man younger than 35 in good health. Each CDR3 is given with its conserved first and last residue. Fields, in order: clone size, D gene, V gene, J gene, CDR3 protein, CDR3 DNA. D genes are given only for firm matches. Clone size is given for some rows only: seen once, a few or many times, or a class if the clone is expanded.

-	-	TRBV6-5	TRBJ2-2	CASSYQGLAGELFF	TGTGCCAGCAGTTACCAGGGGCTGGCCGGGGAGCTGTTTTTT
-	TRBD2	TRBV28	TRBJ2-3	CASSLSRERGVTDTQYF	TGTGCCAGCAGTTTATCCCGCGAGCGGGGGGTCACAGATACGCAGTATTTT
once	-	TRBV6-1	TRBJ1-3	CASSGGRTSGNTIYF	TGTGCCAGCAGTGGGGGTAGGACCTCTGGAAACACCATATATTTT
-	TRBD2	TRBV7-6	TRBJ2-3	CASSFLAGGPGDTQYF	TGTGCCAGCAGCTTCCTAGCGGGGGGGCCAGGGGATACGCAGTATTTT
-	-	TRBV9	TRBJ2-7	CASSVVEGDEQYF	TGTGCCAGCAGCGTAGTGGAGGGGGACGAGCAGTACTTC
-	TRBD1	TRBV10-2	TRBJ1-2	CASSDPRTGGNYGYTF	TGCGCCAGCAGTGACCCCCGGACAGGGGGAAACTATGGCTACACCTTC
-	-	TRBV27	TRBJ1-2	CASSPEVGYGYTF	TGTGCCAGCAGCCCGGAGGTTGGCTATGGCTACACCTTC
-	-	TRBV27	TRBJ2-2	CASRDYTGELFF	TGTGCCAGCAGGGACTACACCGGGGAGCTGTTTTTT
-	TRBD2	TRBV11-2	TRBJ2-7	CASSFSGDSSYEQYF	TGTGCCAGCAGCTTCAGCGGGGATAGCTCCTACGAGCAGTACTTC
-	-	TRBV19	TRBJ2-5	CASSIGSKETQYF	TGTGCCAGTAGTATAGGCAGTAAGGAGACCCAGTACTTC
once	-	TRBV27	TRBJ2-1	CASSLASYNEQFF	TGTGCCAGCAGCCTAGCCTCCTACAATGAGCAGTTCTTC
-	TRBD2	TRBV14	TRBJ2-1	CASSRTSATYNEQFF	TGTGCCAGCAGCCGTACTAGCGCAACCTACAATGAGCAGTTCTTC
-	-	TRBV30	TRBJ2-1	CAWSPGTGVNEQFF	TGTGCCTGGAGCCCCGGGACGGGAGTCAATGAGCAGTTCTTC
-	TRBD2	TRBV5-6	TRBJ2-7	CASSLASGGAYEQYF	TGTGCCAGCAGCTTGGCTAGCGGGGGGGCCTACGAGCAGTACTTC
few	TRBD1	TRBV18	TRBJ1-1	CATDGQGGTEAFF	TGTGCCACCGATGGACAGGGCGGGACTGAAGCTTTCTTT
-	TRBD1	TRBV27	TRBJ2-7	CASSLGQVGREQYF	TGTGCCAGCAGTCTGGGACAGGTGGGTAGGGAGCAGTACTTC
-	-	TRBV9	TRBJ2-5	CASSLQPKETQYF	TGTGCCAGCAGCCTCCAACCGAAAGAGACCCAGTACTTC
-	-	TRBV7-2	TRBJ2-4	CASSLALVSSAKNIQYF	TGTGCCAGCAGCTTAGCATTGGTGAGCTCGGCCAAAAACATTCAGTACTTC
once	-	TRBV6-5	TRBJ2-7	CASSYEGRANEQYF	TGTGCCAGCAGTTATGAGGGGAGAGCTAACGAGCAGTACTTC
-	TRBD1	TRBV13	TRBJ1-6	CASSPFGTGLRALHF	TGTGCCAGCAGCCCCTTTGGGACAGGGTTAAGAGCCCTCCACTTT
-	-	TRBV30	TRBJ2-7	CAWSLLGGWEDSYEQYF	TGTGCCTGGAGTCTTCTTGGTGGGTGGGAGGACTCCTACGAGCAGTACTTC
once	-	TRBV28	TRBJ1-2	CASVPRGYHDGYTF	TGTGCCAGCGTTCCCCGCGGGTATCATGATGGCTACACCTTC
-	-	TRBV7-8	TRBJ2-7	CASSLTAGQVYEQYF	TGTGCCAGCAGCCTAACTGCGGGACAAGTCTACGAGCAGTACTTC
once	TRBD1	TRBV19	TRBJ2-2	CASSIYRGSGELFF	TGTGCCAGTAGTATTTACAGGGGAAGCGGGGAGCTGTTTTTT
-	TRBD2	TRBV27	TRBJ2-7	CASSLPPSGSGEQYF	TGTGCCAGCAGTTTACCCCCTAGCGGGAGTGGCGAGCAGTACTTC
-	-	TRBV9	TRBJ2-5	CASSVEGGDETQYF	TGTGCCAGCAGCGTAGAGGGAGGAGATGAGACCCAGTACTTC
-	TRBD2	TRBV15	TRBJ2-7	CATSIPGLAGGHEQYF	TGTGCCACCAGCATTCCCGGACTAGCGGGGGGGCATGAGCAGTACTTC
-	-	TRBV30	TRBJ1-4	CAWEPGTENEKLFF	TGTGCCTGGGAACCCGGGACCGAGAATGAAAAACTGTTTTTT
-	TRBD1	TRBV27	TRBJ2-3	CASKLPTGMADTQYF	TGTGCCAGCAAACTACCGACAGGGATGGCGGATACGCAGTATTTT
-	-	TRBV15	TRBJ1-1	CATSTGGEDTEAFF	TGTGCCACCAGTACTGGGGGTGAGGACACTGAAGCTTTCTTT
once	-	TRBV5-1	TRBJ2-7	CASSGSGPPTDEQYF	TGCGCCAGCAGCGGATCGGGACCACCCACCGACGAGCAGTACTTC
-	TRBD2	TRBV5-1	TRBJ2-7	CASSSTSGRAYEQYF	TGCGCCAGCAGCTCAACTAGCGGGAGGGCCTACGAGCAGTACTTC
-	-	TRBV25-1	TRBJ2-1	CASSESGPYNEQFF	TGTGCCAGCAGTGAATCGGGACCCTACAATGAGCAGTTCTTC
-	-	TRBV9	TRBJ1-5	CASSVDDGLEGQPQHF	TGTGCCAGCAGCGTAGACGACGGGTTAGAGGGCCAGCCCCAGCATTTT
-	-	TRBV28	TRBJ2-2	CASSWIVASGELFF	TGTGCCAGCAGCTGGATAGTGGCTTCCGGGGAGCTGTTTTTT
-	-	TRBV5-5	TRBJ2-7	CASSFEAFSYEQYF	TGTGCCAGCAGCTTCGAGGCCTTCTCCTACGAGCAGTACTTC
-	TRBD2	TRBV28	TRBJ2-5	CASSYPAGGTGETQYF	TGTGCCAGCAGTTACCCAGCGGGGGGAACGGGGGAGACCCAGTACTTC
-	-	TRBV11-2	TRBJ1-3	CASRPGGTGNTIYF	TGTGCCAGCAGGCCTGGAGGCACGGGAAACACCATATATTTT
-	-	TRBV5-6	TRBJ2-6	CASSFSLLSGANVLTF	TGTGCCAGCAGCTTCTCCCTGCTCTCTGGGGCCAACGTCCTGACTTTC
-	-	TRBV10-2	TRBJ2-7	CASSPAEKVEQYF	TGCGCCAGCAGTCCCGCTGAAAAAGTTGAGCAGTACTTC
once	-	TRBV15	TRBJ2-3	CATSRDMADTQYF	TGTGCCACCAGCAGAGATATGGCGGATACGCAGTATTTT
-	-	TRBV19	TRBJ2-3	CASSLSGADTQYF	TGTGCCAGTAGTCTGTCAGGGGCAGATACGCAGTATTTT
-	TRBD2	TRBV4-2	TRBJ2-1	CASSQDIQTSGGLNEQFF	TGTGCCAGCAGCCAAGATATTCAAACTAGCGGGGGGCTCAATGAGCAGTTCTTC
-	-	TRBV14	TRBJ1-1	CASSQGVAGWGMDTEAFF	TGTGCCAGCAGCCAAGGAGTTGCAGGGTGGGGGATGGACACTGAAGCTTTCTTT
-	-	TRBV23-1	TRBJ2-1	CASSHSGSYNEQFF	TGCGCCAGCAGTCACAGCGGCTCCTACAATGAGCAGTTCTTC
-	TRBD2	TRBV7-2	TRBJ2-1	CASSLSLAGPGLYNEQFF	TGTGCCAGCAGCTTAAGCCTAGCGGGGCCGGGACTCTACAATGAGCAGTTCTTC
-	-	TRBV6-1	TRBJ2-7	CASSNPGDGHYEQYF	TGTGCCAGCAGCAACCCGGGGGATGGTCACTACGAGCAGTACTTC
-	TRBD2	TRBV27	TRBJ2-2	CASSFRAGEVELFF	TGTGCCAGCAGTTTTCGAGCGGGGGAGGTCGAGCTGTTTTTT
-	TRBD2	TRBV10-2	TRBJ2-2	CATTSGKVIGELFF	TGCGCCACGACTAGCGGGAAAGTAATCGGGGAGCTGTTTTTT
-	-	TRBV4-1	TRBJ1-3	CASSPVWVRDGNTIYF	TGCGCCAGCAGCCCCGTGTGGGTTCGGGACGGAAACACCATATATTTT
-	TRBD1	TRBV7-6	TRBJ2-7	CASSIGQVHEQYF	TGTGCCAGCAGCATCGGACAGGTCCACGAGCAGTACTTC
-	TRBD2	TRBV29-1	TRBJ2-7	CSVAAGVSYEQYF	TGCAGCGTTGCAGCGGGGGTTTCCTACGAGCAGTACTTC
-	-	TRBV5-6	TRBJ2-7	CASSLAQSPYEQYF	TGTGCCAGCAGCTTGGCTCAGTCGCCCTACGAGCAGTACTTC
-	TRBD2	TRBV15	TRBJ2-7	CATSRRTSGEYEQYF	TGTGCCACCAGCAGAAGGACTAGCGGGGAGTACGAGCAGTACTTC
-	-	TRBV25-1	TRBJ2-3	CASSDLPDTQYF	TGTGCCAGCAGTGATCTACCCGATACGCAGTATTTT